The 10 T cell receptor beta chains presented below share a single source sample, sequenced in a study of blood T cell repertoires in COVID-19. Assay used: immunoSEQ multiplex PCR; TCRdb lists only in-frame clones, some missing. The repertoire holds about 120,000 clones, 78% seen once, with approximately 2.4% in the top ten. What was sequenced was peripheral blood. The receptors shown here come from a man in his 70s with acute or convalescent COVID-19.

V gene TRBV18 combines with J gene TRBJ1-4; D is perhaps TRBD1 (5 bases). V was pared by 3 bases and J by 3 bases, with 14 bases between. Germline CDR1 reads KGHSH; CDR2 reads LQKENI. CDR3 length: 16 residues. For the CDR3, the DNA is TGTGCCAGCTCACCCCCGGTCGGGGGGGCTAATGAAAAACTGTTTTTT. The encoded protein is CASSPPVGGANEKLFF.

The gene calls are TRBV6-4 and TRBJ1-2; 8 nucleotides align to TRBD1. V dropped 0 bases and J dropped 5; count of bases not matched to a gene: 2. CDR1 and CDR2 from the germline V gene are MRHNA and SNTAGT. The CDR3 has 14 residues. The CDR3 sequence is CASSDSYRGYGYTF. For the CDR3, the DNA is TGTGCCAGCAGTGACTCATACAGGGGGTATGGCTACACCTTC.

CDR3 DNA: TGTGCCAGCAGCTCGACTAGCGGGGGGGAGACCCAGTACTTC. Encoded protein: CASSSTSGGETQYF. The rearrangement uses TRBV7-2 and TRBJ2-5; 13 bases align to TRBD2. After removal of 4 bases from V and 5 bases from J, the junction contained 1 base not matched to a gene. Germline V gene lookup returns CDR1 SGHTA and CDR2 FQGNSA. The CDR3 spans 14 residues.

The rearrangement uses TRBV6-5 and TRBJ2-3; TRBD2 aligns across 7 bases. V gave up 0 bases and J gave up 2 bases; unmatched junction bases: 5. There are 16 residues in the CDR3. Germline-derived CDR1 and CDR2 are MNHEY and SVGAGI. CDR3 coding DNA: TGTGCCAGCAGTTACTCCTACGCGGGGGTCACAGATACGCAGTATTTT. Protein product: CASSYSYAGVTDTQYF.

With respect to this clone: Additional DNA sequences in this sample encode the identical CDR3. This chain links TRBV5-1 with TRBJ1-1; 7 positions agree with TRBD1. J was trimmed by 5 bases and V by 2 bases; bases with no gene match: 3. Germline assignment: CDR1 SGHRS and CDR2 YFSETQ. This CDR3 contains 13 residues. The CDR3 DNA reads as TGCGCCAGCAGCTTACAGGGGAATACTGAAGCTTTCTTT. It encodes CASSLQGNTEAFF.

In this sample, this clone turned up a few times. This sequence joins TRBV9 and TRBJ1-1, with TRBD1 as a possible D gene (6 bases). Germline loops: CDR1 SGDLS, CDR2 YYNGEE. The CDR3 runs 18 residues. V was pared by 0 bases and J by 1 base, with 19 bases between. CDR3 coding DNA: TGTGCCAGCAGCGTAGGGTCAGGGGCCCAATTTACGAACACTGAAGCTTTCTTT. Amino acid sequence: CASSVGSGAQFTNTEAFF.

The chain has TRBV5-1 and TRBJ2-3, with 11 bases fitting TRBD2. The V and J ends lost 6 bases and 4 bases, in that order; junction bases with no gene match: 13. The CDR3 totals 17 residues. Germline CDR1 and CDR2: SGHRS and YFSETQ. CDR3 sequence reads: CASTEVAGGPYADTQYF. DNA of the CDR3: TGCGCCAGCACGGAAGTAGCGGGGGGGCCGTACGCAGATACGCAGTATTTT.

The CDR3 loop reads CASSPFSGSYEQYF. CDR3 DNA: TGTGCCAGCTCACCCTTTTCGGGGAGCTACGAGCAGTACTTC. V gene TRBV18 combines with J gene TRBJ2-7, with D perhaps TRBD2 (5 bases). The CDR3 covers 14 residues. V gave up 3 bases and J gave up 3 bases, with 12 bases separating them. Germline V gene sequence: CDR1 KGHSH, CDR2 LQKENI.

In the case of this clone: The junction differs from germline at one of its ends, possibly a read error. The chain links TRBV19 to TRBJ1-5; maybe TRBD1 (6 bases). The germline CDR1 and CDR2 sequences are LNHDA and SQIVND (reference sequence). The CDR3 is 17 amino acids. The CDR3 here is CASSLDADSYKTQPQHF. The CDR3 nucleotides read TGTGCCAGTAGTTTAGATGCGGACAGTTACAAGACGCAGCCCCAGCATTTT.

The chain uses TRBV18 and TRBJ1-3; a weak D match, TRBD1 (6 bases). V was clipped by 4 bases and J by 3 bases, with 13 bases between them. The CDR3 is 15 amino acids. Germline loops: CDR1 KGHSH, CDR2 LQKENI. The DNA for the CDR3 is TGTGCCAGCTCACGGACAGCAGATTTTGGAAACACCATATATTTT. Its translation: CASSRTADFGNTIYF.